The 19 T cell receptor beta chains given below trace back to one sample, sequenced in a study of T cell responses to AZD1222 COVID-19 vaccine. Some clones are missing from TCRdb's copy, which holds only in-frame ones; the method was immunoSEQ multiplex PCR. The repertoire holds some 130,000 clones, with approximately 90% as singletons. The source was peripheral blood, collected 28 days after the second AZD1222 dose. The receptors were sampled from an adult who received the AZD1222 COVID-19 vaccine.

This clone was seen once. The chain couples TRBV11-1 to TRBJ1-1; no clear D. This CDR3 is 16 amino acids long. Germline values: CDR1 SGHAT, CDR2 FQDESV (reference sequence). V lost 5 bases to trimming and J lost 5 bases, with 21 bases between them. CDR3 residues: CASSRWKGLQQTEAFF. The CDR3 DNA is TGTGCCAGCAGCCGTTGGAAAGGGCTACAACAAACTGAAGCTTTCTTT.

The chain combines TRBV20-1 with TRBJ2-1; a weak D match, TRBD2 (5 bases). Between the trimmed V and J ends, which lost 5 bases and 5 bases, there was a span of 13 bases. From germline, CDR1 is DFQATT and CDR2 SNEGSKA (reference sequence). CDR3 length: 13 residues. The CDR3 DNA reads as TGCAGTGCTTGTGGGCTAGCTAACAATGAGCAGTTCTTC. Amino acid sequence: CSACGLANNEQFF.

This clone was counted a few times. Written as DNA, the CDR3 is TGTGCCAGCAGTGAATTTGCGGCCTCCTACAATGAGCAGTTCTTC. It yields the protein CASSEFAASYNEQFF. V is TRBV6-1 and J is TRBJ2-1, with D hard to call. The CDR3 has 15 residues. Trimming cost V 2 bases and J 0 bases, with 8 bases left between them. Germline V gives CDR1 MNHNS, CDR2 SASEGT.

The rearrangement links TRBV18 to TRBJ1-4; no reliable D call. This CDR3 region has 15 residues. Trimming removed 5 bases at V and 8 bases at J, with 18 bases between. From germline, CDR1 is KGHSH and CDR2 LQKENI. The CDR3 here is CASSTKPTADEKLFF. The CDR3 DNA follows: TGTGCCAGCTCAACGAAACCGACCGCCGACGAAAAACTGTTTTTT.

The chain combines TRBV19 with TRBJ1-4, with no clear D. The CDR3 has 14 amino acids. V shed 2 bases and J shed 7 bases, with 11 bases lying between them. From germline, CDR1 is LNHDA and CDR2 SQIVND (reference sequence). CDR3 residues: CASSIRPAGEKLFF. DNA of the CDR3: TGTGCCAGTAGTATAAGGCCCGCGGGTGAAAAACTGTTTTTT. Full variable domain (outside the CDR3, taken from reference TRBV19 and TRBJ1-4): DGGITQSPKYLFRKEGQNVTLSCEQNLNHDAMYWYRQDPGQGLRLIYYSQIVNDFQKGDIAEGYSVSREKKESFPLTVTSAQKNPTAFYLCASSIRPAGEKLFFGSGTQLSVL.

The chain employs TRBV15 and TRBJ2-4, with 8 bases fitting TRBD1. The CDR3 consists of 16 residues. The germline CDR1 and CDR2 sequences are LNHNV and YYDKDF (reference sequence). The V segment lost 2 bases and the J segment 0 bases; nucleotides outside the gene matches: 3. The CDR3 sequence: CATSRKTGVAKNIQYF. The DNA for the CDR3 is TGTGCCACCAGCAGAAAGACAGGGGTAGCCAAAAACATTCAGTACTTC.

This clone showed up just once. The junction and the germline gene differ at one end; a read error may be behind it. The rearrangement links TRBV30 to TRBJ1-5; D is undetermined. CDR1 and CDR2 (germline): GTSNPN, SVGIG (reference sequence). The CDR3 is 13 amino acids. This CDR3 is CAWTRATNQPQHF. CDR3 nucleotides: TGTGCTTGGACCCGGGCCACAAATCAGCCCCAGCATTTT.

This clone was seen just once. The V and J genes are TRBV6-2 or TRBV6-3 and TRBJ2-1; TRBD2 is a possible D gene (5 bases). This CDR3 is 15 amino acids long. Germline loops: CDR1 MNHEY, CDR2 SVGEGT. Trimming cost V 2 bases and J 0 bases, with 8 bases left between them. The CDR3 sequence: CASSYQRLSYNEQFF. CDR3 DNA sequence: TGTGCCAGCAGTTACCAGCGGCTCTCCTACAATGAGCAGTTCTTC.

The CDR3 spells CASSQDPRSGNTIYF. DNA for the CDR3: TGCGCCAGCAGCCAAGATCCCAGGTCTGGAAACACCATATATTTT. The chain uses TRBV4-3 and TRBJ1-3; D is unresolved. Per the germline V gene, CDR1 is LGHNA and CDR2 is YSLEER. Trimming cost V 0 bases and J 1 base, with 7 bases left between them. The length of the CDR3 is 15 residues.

The rearrangement joins TRBV24-1 to TRBJ2-2, with D possibly TRBD1 on 6 matching bases. Germline V gives CDR1 KGHDR, CDR2 SFDVKD. The CDR3 is made up of 15 amino acids. The V end was cut by 4 bases, the J end by 4 bases, with 12 bases between. In DNA, the CDR3 is TGTGCCACCAGTGAGGGGGCAGCGCCCACCGGGGAGCTGTTTTTT. Protein product: CATSEGAAPTGELFF.

The V call is TRBV3-1 (or the pseudogene TRBV3-2), the J call TRBJ2-5; TRBD2 might be the D (5 bases). Trimming removed 3 bases from V and 1 base from J, with 12 bases in between. The CDR3 has 15 residues. Per germline, CDR1 LGHDT and CDR2 YNNKEL (reference sequence). The CDR3 DNA reads TGTGCCAGCAGCCATACCTCAGGACTCCAAGAGACCCAGTACTTC. Translated: CASSHTSGLQETQYF.

The chain joins TRBV25-1 to TRBJ2-1, with TRBD2 identical over 8 bases. This CDR3 has 15 residues. Germline assignment: CDR1 MGHDK and CDR2 SYGVNS. V gave up 3 bases and J gave up 7 bases; unmatched junction bases: 8. The CDR3 loop is CASSDRAGVRNEQFF. For the CDR3, the DNA is TGTGCCAGCAGTGATCGAGCGGGAGTTAGGAATGAGCAGTTCTTC.

This chain's CDR3 is CASSLGQGYNEKLFF. CDR3 DNA sequence: TGTGCCAGCAGTTTGGGACAGGGGTATAATGAAAAACTGTTTTTT. The chain combines TRBV27 with TRBJ1-4, with 10 bases that match TRBD1. Germline V gene data show CDR1 as MNHEY and CDR2 as SMNVEV (reference sequence). The CDR3 has 15 residues. V lost 3 bases and J lost 4; bases outside the gene matches: 2.

The rearrangement uses TRBV4-1 and TRBJ1-2; TRBD1 matches 9 bases. The CDR3 is made up of 15 amino acids. From germline, CDR1 is MGHRA and CDR2 YSYEKL. Unmatched junction bases numbered 10, after V lost 6 bases and J lost 5 bases. CDR3 sequence: CASSEGQGLLYGYTF. The CDR3 DNA sequence: TGCGCCAGCAGTGAAGGACAGGGGCTTCTATATGGCTACACCTTC.

As regards this clone: The junction shows a germline mismatch at one end, possibly a read error. The gene calls are TRBV2 and TRBJ1-5; tentative D call: TRBD1 (5 bases). CDR3 length: 13 residues. Germline CDR1 SNHLY, CDR2 FYNNEI. In DNA form, the CDR3 reads TGTGCCTCCCGACAGCTGAGCAATCAGCCCCAGCATTTC. Translating gives CASRQLSNQPQHF. Full variable domain (remainder filled in from reference TRBV2 and TRBJ1-5): EPEVTQTPSHQVTQMGQEVILRCVPISNHLYFYWYRQILGQKVEFLVSFYNNEISEKSEIFDDQFSVERPDGSNFTLKIRSTKLEDSAMYFCASRQLSNQPQHFGDGTRLSIL.

The CDR3 bases are TGTGCCAGCAGTTTGAGTAGCAATCAGCCCCAGCATTTT. It translates to CASSLSSNQPQHF. The chain combines TRBV27 with TRBJ1-5, with D unresolved. Germline CDR1 and CDR2: MNHEY and SMNVEV (reference sequence). V was shortened by 3 bases and J by 0 bases, with 3 bases between the two germline ends. The CDR3 runs to 13 residues.

The chain has TRBV5-5 and TRBJ2-7, with a tentative D call TRBD2 (6 bases). This CDR3 comprises 15 residues. CDR1 and CDR2 from the germline V gene are SGHKS and YYEKEE (reference sequence). V lost 1 base and J lost 0, with 11 bases in between. CDR3 sequence: CASSLNAGNSYEQYF. In DNA, the CDR3 is TGTGCCAGCAGCTTGAACGCGGGGAACTCCTACGAGCAGTACTTC.

The chain joins TRBV5-6 to TRBJ2-7, with D tentatively TRBD2 (5 bases). Germline assignment: CDR1 SGHDT and CDR2 YYEEEE. The CDR3 totals 15 residues. V was trimmed by 0 bases and J by 4 bases, leaving 14 bases between them. The CDR3 DNA reads as TGTGCCAGCAGCTTGGGGCCTAGGGAGTCGTACGAGCAGTACTTC. This codes for CASSLGPRESYEQYF. The full variable domain, in which reference TRBV5-6 and TRBJ2-7 provide the parts outside the CDR3, is DAGVTQSPTHLIKTRGQQVTLRCSPKSGHDTVSWYQQALGQGPQFIFQYYEEEERQRGNFPDRFSGHQFPNYSSELNVNALLLGDSALYLCASSLGPRESYEQYFGPGTRLTVT.

J is TRBJ1-2 and V is TRBV6-5; D may be TRBD1 (6 bases). This CDR3 spans 14 amino acids. Trimming removed 10 bases from V and 0 bases from J, with 15 bases in between. The germline V gene encodes CDR1 MNHEY and CDR2 SVGAGI. The CDR3 sequence: CATRQDRTNYGYTF. The CDR3 nucleotides are TGTGCCACCCGACAGGATAGGACTAACTATGGCTACACCTTC.